Following are 20 T cell receptor beta chains from one sample sequenced in a study of radiation and T cells in renal cell carcinoma. The time point here: baseline pretreatment blood. Documented treatment: 15 Gy SBRT to primary tumor, nephrectomy 4 weeks later. TCRdb's copy holds only in-frame clones and misses some; the assay was immunoSEQ multiplex PCR. In the table there are approximately 120,000 clones, 80% to 85% of which are singletons. The starting material was blood, obtained from a patient whose treatment included radiotherapy and nephrectomy. The receptor source for this set is a woman aged 55-69 years with renal cell carcinoma.

The chain carries TRBV7-9 and TRBJ2-7, with TRBD1 identical over 11 bases. CDR3 length: 14 residues. Germline V CDR1 and CDR2: SEHNR, FQNEAQ (reference sequence). The V gene end was trimmed by 6 bases and the J gene end by 6 bases; junction bases not matched to a gene: 7. The CDR3 is CASRLPGQGVEQYF. In DNA, the CDR3 is TGTGCCAGCAGACTTCCGGGACAGGGGGTCGAGCAGTACTTC.

The chain couples TRBV7-9 to TRBJ1-1; D gene ambiguous. CDR3 length: 13 amino acids. Germline V gene data show CDR1 as SEHNR and CDR2 as FQNEAQ (reference sequence). V was shortened by 5 bases and J by 2 bases, with 9 bases between the two germline ends. CDR3 region: CASSTAVNTEAFF. In DNA form, the CDR3 reads TGTGCCAGCAGCACAGCGGTCAACACTGAAGCTTTCTTT. Variable domain in full (rest from reference TRBV7-9 and TRBJ1-1): DTGVSQNPRHKITKRGQNVTFRCDPISEHNRLYWYRQTLGQGPEFLTYFQNEAQLEKSRLLSDRFSAERPKGSFSTLEIQRTEQGDSAMYLCASSTAVNTEAFFGQGTRLTVV.

The rearrangement uses TRBV15 and TRBJ2-1, with no clear D. With 0 bases removed from V and 16 bases from J, the gap between germline ends came to 19 bases. This CDR3 contains 14 residues. The germline gives CDR1 LNHNV, CDR2 YYDKDF (reference sequence). The CDR3 coding sequence is TGTGCCACCAGCAGAGAAAGGACGTTATCTCCAGCTTTCTTC. This codes for CATSRERTLSPAFF.

This clone appeared a single time. Other DNA sequences in the sample encode the same CDR3. The V and J genes are TRBV19 and TRBJ1-3; TRBD1 agrees at 7 bases. Trimming removed 3 bases from V and 0 bases from J; junction bases left unmatched: 2. The CDR3 has 15 residues. Per germline, CDR1 LNHDA and CDR2 SQIVND (reference sequence). This chain's CDR3 is CASSIDRVSGNTIYF. In DNA, the CDR3 is TGTGCCAGTAGTATCGACAGGGTCTCTGGAAACACCATATATTTT.

The V gene is TRBV10-3, the J gene TRBJ1-3; the D is unclear. The CDR3 spans 14 residues. CDR1 and CDR2 from the germline V gene are ENHRY and SYGVKD. The V end lost 6 bases, the J end lost 0 bases, and 9 bases lay between the germline ends. CDR3 protein: CAISGPGSGNTIYF. DNA for the CDR3: TGTGCCATCAGCGGACCGGGCTCTGGAAACACCATATATTTT.

The rearrangement links TRBV28 to TRBJ1-2, with 9 bases fitting TRBD1. V dropped 5 bases and J dropped 2; count of bases not matched to a gene: 12. Germline lookup yields CDR1 MDHEN and CDR2 SYDVKM. This CDR3 has 17 amino acids. CDR3 DNA: TGTGCCAGCAGTCAAGAGCCGGGACAGGGAATCAACTATGGCTACACCTTC. This codes for CASSQEPGQGINYGYTF.

V and J are TRBV5-8 and TRBJ2-5; TRBD2 agrees at 7 bases. J was trimmed by 3 bases and V by 4 bases; bases with no gene match: 6. The CDR3 has 14 residues. Germline-derived CDR1 and CDR2 are SGHTS and YDEGEE. The CDR3 DNA follows: TGTGCCAGCAGCCCCGGACTAGGAGAAGAGACCCAGTACTTC. This codes for CASSPGLGEETQYF. Using reference TRBV5-8 and TRBJ2-5 for the parts outside the CDR3, the full variable domain is EAGVTQSPTHLIKTRGQQATLRCSPISGHTSVYWYQQALGLGLQFLLWYDEGEERNRGNFPPRFSGRQFPNYSSELNVNALELEDSALYLCASSPGLGEETQYFGPGTRLLVL.

The chain uses TRBV7-8 and TRBJ1-5, with D perhaps TRBD1 (5 bases). CDR3 size: 15 residues. Trimming shortened V by 4 bases and J by 0 bases, and 10 bases separated the two germline ends. The germline gives CDR1 SGHVS, CDR2 FQNEAQ. CDR3 sequence: CASSSTGYSNQPQHF. CDR3 coding DNA: TGTGCCAGCAGCTCTACAGGTTATAGCAATCAGCCCCAGCATTTT. The complete variable domain, with remaining parts taken from reference TRBV7-8 and TRBJ1-5, reads GAGVSQSPRYKVAKRGQDVALRCDPISGHVSLFWYQQALGQGPEFLTYFQNEAQLDKSGLPSDRFFAERPEGSVSTLKIQRTQQEDSAVYLCASSSTGYSNQPQHFGDGTRLSIL.

The V and J genes are TRBV2 and TRBJ1-1; D unresolved. The CDR3 sequence is 13 residues long. Germline CDR1 is SNHLY and CDR2 is FYNNEI. With 7 bases removed from V and 2 bases from J, the gap between germline ends came to 11 bases. The CDR3 reads CASTIVLNTEAFF. CDR3 in DNA: TGTGCCAGCACTATTGTCCTCAACACTGAAGCTTTCTTT.

This sequence joins TRBV7-2 and TRBJ2-5; D not certain. This CDR3 comprises 16 residues. From germline, CDR1 is SGHTA and CDR2 FQGNSA. V lost 0 bases and J 1 base, leaving 12 bases between the germline ends. CDR3 sequence: CASSLALGFSQETQYF. The CDR3 nucleotides are TGTGCCAGCAGCTTAGCGTTGGGCTTTTCCCAAGAGACCCAGTACTTC.

The rearrangement joins TRBV27 to TRBJ2-1, with 7 bases that match TRBD1. Germline trimming cut 5 bases from V and 4 bases from J; bases unmatched to any gene: 8. CDR1 is MNHEY and CDR2 is SMNVEV in the germline V gene (reference sequence). This CDR3 is built from 15 residues. This chain's CDR3 is CASSRQGNNYNEQFF. In DNA form, the CDR3 reads TGTGCCAGCAGTAGACAGGGAAATAATTACAATGAGCAGTTCTTC.

This sequence joins TRBV2 and TRBJ1-1; no firm D call. The CDR3 is 15 amino acids. Trimming stripped 3 bases from V and 1 base from J, with 12 bases between. CDR1 and CDR2 (germline): SNHLY, FYNNEI. The CDR3 region is CASSDSLGRNTEAFF. The CDR3 DNA reads TGTGCCAGCAGTGACTCCTTGGGCAGGAACACTGAAGCTTTCTTT.

The chain couples TRBV2 to TRBJ1-4; D is perhaps TRBD1 (5 bases). CDR3 length: 14 amino acids. Germline lookup yields CDR1 SNHLY and CDR2 FYNNEI. With 2 bases removed from V and 8 bases from J, the gap between germline ends came to 12 bases. The CDR3 is CASSELGTREKLFF. CDR3 DNA: TGTGCCAGCAGTGAACTGGGGACGAGGGAAAAACTGTTTTTT.

The CDR3 protein is CASSEGDRVYNEQFF. The CDR3 nucleotides read TGTGCCAGCAGTGAAGGGGACAGGGTATACAATGAGCAGTTCTTC. The chain uses TRBV6-1 and TRBJ2-1, with 9 bases that match TRBD1. Germline V gene data show CDR1 as MNHNS and CDR2 as SASEGT. Trimming removed 1 base from V and 4 bases from J; junction bases left unmatched: 2. This CDR3 spans 15 amino acids.

This sequence joins TRBV5-1 and TRBJ2-3; the D is unclear. The germline V and J ends were trimmed by 2 bases and 0 bases, with 10 bases remaining between them. The germline V gene encodes CDR1 SGHRS and CDR2 YFSETQ. This CDR3 is 15 amino acids long. The DNA for the CDR3 is TGCGCCAGCAGCTTTTTAGGATCTAGCACAGATACGCAGTATTTT. Translating it yields CASSFLGSSTDTQYF.

The chain links TRBV7-2 to TRBJ1-6; 9 nucleotides match TRBD1. Losses at the gene ends were 0 bases for V and 10 bases for J; bases not matched to a gene: 7. Germline-derived CDR1 and CDR2 are SGHTA and FQGNSA. The CDR3 is made up of 16 amino acids. The CDR3 sequence is CASSLAPGQGSSPLHF. The CDR3 region has the DNA TGTGCCAGCAGCTTAGCGCCAGGACAGGGGTCATCACCCCTCCACTTT. The full variable domain, in which reference TRBV7-2 and TRBJ1-6 provide the parts outside the CDR3, is GAGVSQSPSNKVTEKGKDVELRCDPISGHTALYWYRQSLGQGLEFLIYFQGNSAPDKSGLPSDRFSAERTGGSVSTLTIQRTQQEDSAVYLCASSLAPGQGSSPLHFGNGTRLTVT.

This clone turned up a few times. The chain combines TRBV9 with TRBJ1-1; TRBD1 might be the D (5 bases). Germline CDR1 and CDR2: SGDLS and YYNGEE. This CDR3 comprises 15 residues. V dropped 0 bases and J dropped 3 bases, with 12 bases sitting between them. CDR3 loop: CASSVGEGLYTEAFF. The CDR3, as DNA: TGTGCCAGCAGCGTAGGAGAGGGACTGTACACTGAAGCTTTCTTT.

V and J are TRBV27 and TRBJ1-4; 11 bases agree with TRBD1. Germline V gene sequence: CDR1 MNHEY, CDR2 SMNVEV (reference sequence). Trimming took 4 bases from V and 8 from J; bases not matched to a gene: 18. The CDR3 length is 19 residues. The CDR3, as DNA: TGTGCCAGCAGTTCGCGCTGGACAGGGGGCGCTTTAGGAAACGAAAAACTGTTTTTT. Protein sequence: CASSSRWTGGALGNEKLFF.

The chain carries TRBV7-9 and TRBJ2-7; no firm D call. Trimming cost V 5 bases and J 2 bases, with 13 bases left between them. This CDR3 region has 14 residues. The germline V gene has CDR1 SEHNR and CDR2 FQNEAQ (reference sequence). This CDR3 reads CASSHQSSAYEQYF. In DNA, the CDR3 is TGTGCCAGCAGCCACCAATCCTCCGCCTACGAGCAGTACTTC.

This chain joins TRBV7-9 and TRBJ1-5, with D unresolved. CDR3 length: 13 residues. V lost 7 bases, J lost 0 bases, and 7 bases lay in between. Germline CDR1 and CDR2: SEHNR and FQNEAQ (reference sequence). CDR3 sequence reads: CASTQHSNQPQHF. The DNA of the CDR3 is TGTGCCAGCACCCAACATAGCAATCAGCCCCAGCATTTT.